This T cell receptor (beta chain) was recorded in a study of response to subunit inactivated influenza vaccine. Study-wide findings and caveats: It was suggested by the authors that few new T cells are recruited by each seasonal influenza vaccination.

Looked up from germline, CDR1 is MNHNS and CDR2 is SASEGT. The CDR3 spans 16 residues. Deletions cut 5 bases from V and 6 bases from J, with 21 bases between. This clonotype has more than one count but fewer than ten. Its antigen remains unidentified. MiXCR, run by TCRdb on the RT-PCR reads, gives a single entry per CDR3 protein. In the table there are about 780,000 distinct CDR3 sequences, roughly 18% of which are singletons. Sequenced here: PBMCs from blood, sampled about 5 days after vaccination. This receptor was identified in a man aged 50 or older who received an inactivated influenza vaccine. The J gene is TRBJ2-3, the V gene TRBV6-1, with TRBD1 as a possible D gene (6 bases). CDR3 amino acids: CASSPPGHRPRDTQYF. In DNA, the CDR3 is TGTGCCAGCAGTCCACCGGGACACCGTCCCCGTGATACGCAGTATTTT.